These 20 T cell receptor beta chains originate from one sample sequenced in a study of technical replicates of blood from a handful of donors. Sequencing was performed with immunoSEQ multiplex PCR; in TCRdb, only in-frame clones are kept and a portion is missing. The table includes around 15,000 clones, roughly 87% detected once. Sequencing was carried out using PBMCs. These receptors all stem from a human donor in good health.

The chain employs TRBV30 and TRBJ2-7, with D possibly matching TRBD1 (6 bases). This CDR3 region has 13 residues. Germline CDR1 GTSNPN, CDR2 SVGIG (reference sequence). Trimming removed 4 bases at V and 2 bases at J, with 12 bases between. CDR3 bases: TGTGCCTGGACCCGGGACACCACCTACGAGCAGTACTTC. As protein: CAWTRDTTYEQYF.

The chain couples TRBV5-1 to TRBJ1-2; D is perhaps TRBD1 (5 bases). Germline values: CDR1 SGHRS, CDR2 YFSETQ. V was pared by 4 bases and J by 1 base, with 8 bases between. The CDR3 spans 13 residues. CDR3 sequence reads: CASSLDSNYGYTF. CDR3 coding DNA: TGCGCCAGCAGCCTCGACAGTAACTATGGCTACACCTTC.

J is TRBJ2-1 and V is TRBV19, with TRBD2 identical over 8 bases. This CDR3 is 16 amino acids long. CDR1 and CDR2 from the germline V gene are LNHDA and SQIVND (reference sequence). V trimming: 7 bases; J trimming: 2 bases; junction bases outside the gene matches: 10. CDR3 residues: CASKVGAGAPYNEQFF. CDR3 bases: TGTGCCAGTAAAGTAGGAGCGGGAGCCCCCTACAATGAGCAGTTCTTC.

The rearrangement links TRBV5-1 to TRBJ2-3; TRBD2 aligns across 10 bases. In germline, CDR1 is SGHRS, CDR2 YFSETQ. V lost 3 bases, J lost 3 bases, and 10 bases stayed unmatched. The CDR3 loop spans 17 amino acids. CDR3 bases: TGCGCCAGCAGCTCCGGGGCTAGCGGGAGTTCAACAGATACGCAGTATTTT. This codes for CASSSGASGSSTDTQYF. Based on the CDR3 plus reference TRBV5-1 and TRBJ2-3, the full variable domain is KAGVTQTPRYLIKTRGQQVTLSCSPISGHRSVSWYQQTPGQGLQFLFEYFSETQRNKGNFPGRFSGRQFSNSRSEMNVSTLELGDSALYLCASSSGASGSSTDTQYFGPGTRLTVL.

This clone was observed a few times. This sequence joins TRBV19 and TRBJ2-7, with 7 positions matching TRBD1. CDR1 and CDR2 from the germline V gene are LNHDA and SQIVND (reference sequence). The CDR3 is made up of 15 amino acids. V shed 6 bases, J shed 3 bases, and the junction held 11 bases outside the gene matches. The CDR3: CASSLMGDSHYEQYF. CDR3 sequence (DNA): TGTGCCAGTAGCCTTATGGGGGACAGTCACTACGAGCAGTACTTC.

The rearrangement joins TRBV27 to TRBJ2-7; 8 bases fit TRBD1. The CDR3 consists of 16 residues. Germline V CDR1 and CDR2: MNHEY, SMNVEV (reference sequence). V lost 7 bases and J lost 3; bases outside the gene matches: 14. In nucleotides, the CDR3 is TGTGCCAGCATTTCCCCCCCGACAGGGGCAATCTACGAGCAGTACTTC. Its protein is CASISPPTGAIYEQYF.

The rearrangement uses TRBV27 and TRBJ1-2, with D possibly TRBD1 on 5 matching bases. Germline assignment: CDR1 MNHEY and CDR2 SMNVEV (reference sequence). The CDR3 sequence is 17 residues long. V was clipped by 3 bases and J by 5 bases, with 22 bases between them. The DNA of the CDR3 is TGTGCCAGCAGTTTCGCGCAGGGTGGAGGAGGGAAGTATGGCTACACCTTC. This sequence encodes CASSFAQGGGGKYGYTF.

The chain employs TRBV11-3 and TRBJ2-1, with 11 bases that match TRBD2. The CDR3 spans 16 residues. From germline, CDR1 is SGHNT and CDR2 YENEEA. V shed 1 base and J 3 bases; nucleotides not matched to a gene: 2. The CDR3 reads CASSLGGTSGYNEQFF. The CDR3, as DNA: TGTGCCAGCAGCTTAGGGGGGACTAGCGGCTACAATGAGCAGTTCTTC.

The rearrangement joins TRBV28 to TRBJ2-5, with D maybe TRBD2 (5 bases). Germline CDR1 reads MDHEN; CDR2 reads SYDVKM. Trimming took off 4 bases at V and 10 bases at J, with 10 bases between the two ends. CDR3 length: 11 amino acids. CDR3 sequence: CASSYAGVQYF. DNA for the CDR3: TGTGCCAGCAGTTACGCGGGTGTCCAGTACTTC.

This chain links TRBV9 with TRBJ2-5; TRBD2 matches at 12 bases. CDR1 SGDLS and CDR2 YYNGEE come from the germline V gene. V shed 0 bases, J shed 5 bases, and the junction held 2 bases outside the gene matches. This CDR3 is 15 amino acids long. The CDR3 region is CASSVVLAGGETQYF. In DNA, the CDR3 is TGTGCCAGCAGCGTAGTACTAGCGGGAGGTGAGACCCAGTACTTC.

The chain combines TRBV19 with TRBJ1-5, with D tentatively TRBD1 (5 bases). This CDR3 comprises 14 residues. Germline CDR1 is LNHDA and CDR2 is SQIVND (reference sequence). Deletions cut 7 bases from V and 4 bases from J, with 14 bases between. CDR3 sequence (DNA): TGTGCCAGTACCGATTGGGGGGAAAATCAGCCCCAGCATTTT. As protein: CASTDWGENQPQHF.

This chain uses TRBV7-9 with TRBJ2-5; 11 bases are shared with TRBD2. Germline CDR1 SEHNR, CDR2 FQNEAQ (reference sequence). J was trimmed by 0 bases and V by 4 bases; bases with no gene match: 1. CDR3 length: 15 amino acids. The CDR3 sequence: CASSWGLADQETQYF. CDR3 in DNA: TGTGCCAGCAGCTGGGGACTAGCGGACCAAGAGACCCAGTACTTC.

The CDR3 DNA follows: TGTGCCAGCAGCTTAGGGGCAGCGGGCGAGCAGTACTTC. This translates into CASSLGAAGEQYF. The chain couples TRBV7-9 to TRBJ2-7; D might be TRBD2 (6 bases). Germline CDR1 is SEHNR and CDR2 is FQNEAQ (reference sequence). V lost 1 base to trimming and J lost 6 bases, with 10 bases between them. The CDR3 runs 13 residues.

The chain couples TRBV27 to TRBJ1-1, with D tentatively TRBD1 (6 bases). The CDR3 length is 18 residues. Germline CDR1 MNHEY, CDR2 SMNVEV (reference sequence). V was trimmed by 6 bases and J by 1 base, leaving 24 bases between them. The CDR3 coding sequence is TGTGCCAGCAGCAGTGGGTGGGGGCTACTGGGGACGAACACTGAAGCTTTCTTT. It yields the protein CASSSGWGLLGTNTEAFF.

V gene TRBV7-9 combines with J gene TRBJ2-7; D gene uncertain. The CDR3 totals 13 residues. Germline CDR1 and CDR2: SEHNR and FQNEAQ (reference sequence). Trimming left V 6 bases short and J 0 bases short, with 9 bases between. DNA of the CDR3: TGTGCCAGCAGTTACTTGAGCTCCTACGAGCAGTACTTC. Protein: CASSYLSSYEQYF. The full variable domain, its missing parts supplied by reference TRBV7-9 and TRBJ2-7, is DTGVSQNPRHKITKRGQNVTFRCDPISEHNRLYWYRQTLGQGPEFLTYFQNEAQLEKSRLLSDRFSAERPKGSFSTLEIQRTEQGDSAMYLCASSYLSSYEQYFGPGTRLTVT.

The V gene is TRBV6-1, the J gene TRBJ1-1, with D perhaps matching TRBD1 (6 bases). Trimming shortened V by 4 bases and J by 3 bases, and 12 bases separated the two germline ends. Per the germline V gene, CDR1 is MNHNS and CDR2 is SASEGT. The CDR3 spans 14 residues. The CDR3 sequence: CASSARAGDTEAFF. The CDR3 nucleotides are TGTGCCAGCAGTGCAAGGGCAGGGGACACTGAAGCTTTCTTT.

On this clone itself: This sample includes further DNA sequences coding for the same CDR3. This chain joins TRBV15 and TRBJ1-4, with TRBD1 identical over 7 bases. The CDR3 loop spans 14 amino acids. V dropped 0 bases and J dropped 5; count of bases not matched to a gene: 0. Germline V gives CDR1 LNHNV, CDR2 YYDKDF (reference sequence). The CDR3 bases are TGTGCCACCAGCAGAGACAGGGGGAATGAAAAACTGTTTTTT. Translating gives CATSRDRGNEKLFF.

This chain uses TRBV30 with TRBJ2-3; 9 bases agree with TRBD2. V shed 3 bases, J shed 5 bases, and the junction held 12 bases outside the gene matches. The CDR3 spans 16 residues. Germline-derived CDR1 and CDR2 are GTSNPN and SVGIG (reference sequence). The CDR3 is CAWSGFAGGRGDTQYF. The CDR3 DNA sequence: TGTGCCTGGAGCGGCTTTGCGGGAGGGCGGGGAGATACGCAGTATTTT.

V and J are TRBV7-2 and TRBJ1-2; no definite D call. V gave up 1 base and J gave up 8 bases, with 17 bases separating them. The germline gives CDR1 SGHTA, CDR2 FQGNSA. The CDR3 has 15 amino acids. CDR3 DNA: TGTGCCAGCAGCTTAGGACCTGGGCAGATGGAAGGCTACACCTTC. Its translation is CASSLGPGQMEGYTF.

This chain links TRBV4-1 with TRBJ1-1; D ambiguous. Germline V lookup: CDR1 MGHRA, CDR2 YSYEKL. Trimming shortened V by 0 bases and J by 1 base, and 9 bases separated the two germline ends. The CDR3 contains 15 residues. The CDR3, as DNA: TGCGCCAGCAGCCAAGAGTGGAGGGCGAACACTGAAGCTTTCTTT. It encodes CASSQEWRANTEAFF.